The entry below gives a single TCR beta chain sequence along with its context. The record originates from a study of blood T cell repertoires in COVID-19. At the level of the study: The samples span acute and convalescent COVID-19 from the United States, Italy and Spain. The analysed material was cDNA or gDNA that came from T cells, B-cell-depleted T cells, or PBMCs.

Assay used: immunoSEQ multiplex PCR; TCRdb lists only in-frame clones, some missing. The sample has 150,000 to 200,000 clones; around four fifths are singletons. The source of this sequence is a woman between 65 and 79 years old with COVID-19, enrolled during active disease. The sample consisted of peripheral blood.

CDR3 in amino acids: CASSLETGSPYEQYF. CDR3 DNA sequence: TGTGCCAGCAGCTTAGAGACAGGGAGCCCCTACGAGCAGTACTTC. The chain combines TRBV7-8 with TRBJ2-7, with 7 positions matching TRBD1. The germline gives CDR1 SGHVS, CDR2 FQNEAQ. The CDR3 runs 15 residues. The junction had 5 bases not matched to a gene; V was cut back by 1 base and J by 2 bases. Full variable domain (remainder filled in from reference TRBV7-8 and TRBJ2-7): GAGVSQSPRYKVAKRGQDVALRCDPISGHVSLFWYQQALGQGPEFLTYFQNEAQLDKSGLPSDRFFAERPEGSVSTLKIQRTQQEDSAVYLCASSLETGSPYEQYFGPGTRLTVT.